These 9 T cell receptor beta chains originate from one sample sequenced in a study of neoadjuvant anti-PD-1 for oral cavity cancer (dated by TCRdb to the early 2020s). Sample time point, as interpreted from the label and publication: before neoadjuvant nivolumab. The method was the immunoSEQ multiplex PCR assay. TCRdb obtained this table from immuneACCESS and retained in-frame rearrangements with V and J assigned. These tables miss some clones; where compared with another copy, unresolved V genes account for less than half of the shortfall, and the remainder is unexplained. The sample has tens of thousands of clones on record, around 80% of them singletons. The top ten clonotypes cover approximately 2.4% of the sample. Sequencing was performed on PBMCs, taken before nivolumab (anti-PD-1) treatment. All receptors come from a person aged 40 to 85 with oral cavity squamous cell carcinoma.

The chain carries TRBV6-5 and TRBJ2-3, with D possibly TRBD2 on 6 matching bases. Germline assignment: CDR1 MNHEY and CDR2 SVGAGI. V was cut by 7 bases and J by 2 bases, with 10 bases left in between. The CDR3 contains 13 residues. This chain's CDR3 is CASKVAVTDTQYF. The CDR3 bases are TGTGCCAGCAAGGTAGCGGTCACAGATACGCAGTATTTT.

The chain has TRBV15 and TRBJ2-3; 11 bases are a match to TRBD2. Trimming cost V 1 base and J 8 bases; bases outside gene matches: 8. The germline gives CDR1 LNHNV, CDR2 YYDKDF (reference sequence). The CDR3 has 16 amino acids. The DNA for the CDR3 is TGTGCCACCAGCAGAGGGATAGCGGGAGGGCCGGGTACGCAGTATTTT. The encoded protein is CATSRGIAGGPGTQYF.

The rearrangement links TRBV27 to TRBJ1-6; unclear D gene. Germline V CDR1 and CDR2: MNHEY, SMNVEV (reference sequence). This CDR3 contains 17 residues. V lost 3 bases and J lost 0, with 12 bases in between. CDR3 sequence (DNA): TGTGCCAGCAGTTTTAGTTTGAGGGTCTCCTATAATTCACCCCTCCACTTT. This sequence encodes CASSFSLRVSYNSPLHF.

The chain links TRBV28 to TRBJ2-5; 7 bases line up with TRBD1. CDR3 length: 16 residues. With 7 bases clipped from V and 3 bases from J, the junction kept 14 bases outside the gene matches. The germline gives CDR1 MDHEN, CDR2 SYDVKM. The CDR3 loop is CASKKQGGMSKETQYF. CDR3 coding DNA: TGTGCCAGCAAAAAGCAAGGGGGCATGTCAAAAGAGACCCAGTACTTC.

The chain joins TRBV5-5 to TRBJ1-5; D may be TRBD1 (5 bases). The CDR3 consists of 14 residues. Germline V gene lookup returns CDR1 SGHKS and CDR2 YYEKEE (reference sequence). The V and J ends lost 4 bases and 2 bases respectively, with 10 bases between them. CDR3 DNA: TGTGCCAGCAGCCTAGGAGGGGGCAATCAGCCCCAGCATTTT. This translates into CASSLGGGNQPQHF. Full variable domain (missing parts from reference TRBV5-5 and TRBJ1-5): DAGVTQSPTHLIKTRGQQVTLRCSPISGHKSVSWYQQVLGQGPQFIFQYYEKEERGRGNFPDRFSARQFPNYSSELNVNALLLGDSALYLCASSLGGGNQPQHFGDGTRLSIL.

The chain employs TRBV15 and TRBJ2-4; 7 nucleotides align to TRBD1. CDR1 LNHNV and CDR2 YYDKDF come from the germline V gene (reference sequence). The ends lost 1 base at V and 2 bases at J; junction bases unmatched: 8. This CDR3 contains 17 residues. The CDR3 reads CATSRGGGEVTKNIQYF. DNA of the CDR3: TGTGCCACCAGCAGAGGAGGGGGCGAGGTAACCAAAAACATTCAGTACTTC.

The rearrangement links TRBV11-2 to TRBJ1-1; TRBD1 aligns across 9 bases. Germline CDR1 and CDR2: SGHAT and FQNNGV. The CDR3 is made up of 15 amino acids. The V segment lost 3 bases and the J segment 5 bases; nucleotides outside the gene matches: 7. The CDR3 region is CASSLGTGWETEAFF. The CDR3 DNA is TGTGCCAGCAGCTTGGGGACAGGGTGGGAGACTGAAGCTTTCTTT.

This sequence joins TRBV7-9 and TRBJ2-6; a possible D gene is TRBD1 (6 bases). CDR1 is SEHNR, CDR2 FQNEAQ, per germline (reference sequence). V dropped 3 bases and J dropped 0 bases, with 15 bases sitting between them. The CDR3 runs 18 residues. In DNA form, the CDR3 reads TGTGCCAGCAGCTTTCCGGGACATACGAGCTCTGGGGCCAACGTCCTGACTTTC. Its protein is CASSFPGHTSSGANVLTF.

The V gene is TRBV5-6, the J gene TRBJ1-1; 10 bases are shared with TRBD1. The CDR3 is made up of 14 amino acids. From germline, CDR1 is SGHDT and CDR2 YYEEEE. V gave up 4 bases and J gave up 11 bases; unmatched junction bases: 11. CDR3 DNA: TGTGCCAGCAGCCTAGACAGGGGGCAGGTCGCGGCTTTCTTT. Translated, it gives CASSLDRGQVAAFF. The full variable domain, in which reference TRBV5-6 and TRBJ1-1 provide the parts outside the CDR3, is DAGVTQSPTHLIKTRGQQVTLRCSPKSGHDTVSWYQQALGQGPQFIFQYYEEEERQRGNFPDRFSGHQFPNYSSELNVNALLLGDSALYLCASSLDRGQVAAFFGQGTRLTVV.